Listed here are 26 T cell receptor beta chains from one sample, sequenced in a study of T cells in Graves' hyperthyroidism and ophthalmopathy. Authors of the study amplified TCR beta CDR3 regions from RNA transcripts. HTBI primers were the set used in a first-round RT-PCR of the TCR CDR3. One entry per CDR3 protein, called by TCRdb with MiXCR from the multiplex PCR reads. The data contain about 500,000 distinct CDR3 sequences, over 15% of them singletons. The material sequenced was blood. These receptors originate from a woman aged 18 to 35 with Graves' hyperthyroidism.

The chain has TRBV12-3 or TRBV12-4 and TRBJ2-5, with D perhaps given as TRBD1 or TRBD2 (5 bases each). The CDR3 is made up of 16 amino acids. V gave up 3 bases and J gave up 4 bases, with 18 bases separating them. CDR3 coding DNA: TGTGCCAGCAGTTTTCCTTTCGGGTACGGGACAGAGACCCAGTACTTC. Its protein is CASSFPFGYGTETQYF.

The V and J genes are TRBV9 and TRBJ1-2; 11 bases fit TRBD1. CDR1 and CDR2 from the germline V gene are SGDLS and YYNGEE. CDR3 length equals 14 residues. With 3 bases clipped from V and 8 bases from J, the junction kept 6 bases outside the gene matches. The CDR3, as DNA: TGTGCCAGCAGCGCCGGACAGGGGGCGAGGGGCTACACCTTC. As protein: CASSAGQGARGYTF. Drawing the rest from reference TRBV9 and TRBJ1-2, the complete variable domain is DSGVTQTPKHLITATGQRVTLRCSPRSGDLSVYWYQQSLDQGLQFLIQYYNGEERAKGNILERFSAQQFPDLHSELNLSSLELGDSALYFCASSAGQGARGYTFGSGTRLTVV.

J is TRBJ2-2 and V is TRBV4-1; no firm D call. The CDR3 is 14 amino acids. The germline gives CDR1 MGHRA, CDR2 YSYEKL. V was clipped by 4 bases and J by 4 bases, with 10 bases between them. CDR3 in DNA: TGCGCCAGCAGCCCACTGGACCCCACCGGGGAGCTGTTTTTT. It translates to CASSPLDPTGELFF.

This clonotype showed up just a few times. J is TRBJ2-7 and V is TRBV20-1; the match to TRBD2 covers 10 bases. With 6 bases clipped from V and 0 bases from J, the junction kept 14 bases outside the gene matches. CDR3 size: 17 residues. Germline values: CDR1 DFQATT, CDR2 SNEGSKA (reference sequence). CDR3 amino acids: CSATVRSSGSVSYEQYF. The CDR3 DNA follows: TGCAGTGCGACAGTAAGATCTAGCGGGAGTGTCTCCTACGAGCAGTACTTC.

This clonotype was recorded many times. This sequence joins TRBV11-3 and TRBJ1-3, with 9 bases matching TRBD1. Per the germline V gene, CDR1 is SGHNT and CDR2 is YENEEA. The CDR3 totals 16 residues. J lost 4 bases, V lost 5 bases, and 9 bases had no gene match. The CDR3 DNA is TGTGCCAGCAGCCCCGGCGGGACAGGGCTCGGAAACACCATATATTTT. This translates into CASSPGGTGLGNTIYF.

There are many counts of this clonotype. J is TRBJ1-5 and V is TRBV20-1; D remains unclear. Trimming stripped 0 bases from V and 1 base from J, with 13 bases between. Germline V gene lookup returns CDR1 DFQATT and CDR2 SNEGSKA (reference sequence). The CDR3 extends over 16 amino acids. CDR3 bases: TGCAGTGCTAGAGATCCTACGGGCCGAAGCAATCAGCCCCAGCATTTT. Translated, it gives CSARDPTGRSNQPQHF.

The chain combines TRBV6-1 with TRBJ1-5; 8 bases line up with TRBD1. Germline loops: CDR1 MNHNS, CDR2 SASEGT. This CDR3 region has 15 residues. V was clipped by 3 bases and J by 6 bases; unmatched bases: 7. The CDR3 bases are TGTGCCAGCAGTGAGGGCAGGGGGCGAGGTCAGCCCCAGCATTTT. It is translated as CASSEGRGRGQPQHF.

This clonotype came up many times. The rearrangement joins TRBV12-3 or TRBV12-4 to TRBJ1-1, with D hard to call. Trimming stripped 3 bases from V and 4 bases from J, with 9 bases between. This CDR3 is 13 amino acids long. The CDR3 DNA follows: TGTGCCAGCAGTTTCAATCCGGTCACTGAAGCTTTCTTT. Translated: CASSFNPVTEAFF.

This clonotype showed up many times. V usage is TRBV7-3 and J usage is TRBJ2-3; 8 bases are shared with TRBD2. The CDR3 length is 14 residues. Unmatched junction bases numbered 5, after V lost 4 bases and J lost 5 bases. CDR1 and CDR2 (germline): SGHTA, FQGTGA. CDR3 sequence: CASSSGGPVDTQYF. In DNA, the CDR3 is TGTGCCAGCAGCTCGGGGGGGCCGGTAGATACGCAGTATTTT.

Only a few counts were recorded for this clonotype. The gene calls are TRBV20-1 and TRBJ2-6; D is ambiguous. This CDR3 has 13 residues. Germline V lookup: CDR1 DFQATT, CDR2 SNEGSKA (reference sequence). Trimming removed 7 bases from V and 0 bases from J, with 7 bases in between. The CDR3 DNA is TGCAGTGTTACGGCCTCTGGGGCCAACGTCCTGACTTTC. It codes for CSVTASGANVLTF.

This clonotype was detected many times. The chain carries TRBV18 and TRBJ2-1, with TRBD1 matching over 9 bases. Germline CDR1 KGHSH, CDR2 LQKENI. J lost 8 bases, V lost 2 bases, and 4 bases had no gene match. The CDR3 extends over 14 amino acids. The CDR3 reads CASSPGQGRDEQFF. For the CDR3, the DNA is TGTGCCAGCTCACCAGGACAGGGGCGGGATGAGCAGTTCTTC. Full variable domain (rest looked up from reference TRBV18 and TRBJ2-1): NAGVMQNPRHLVRRRGQEARLRCSPMKGHSHVYWYRQLPEEGLKFMVYLQKENIIDESGMPKERFSAEFPKEGPSILRIQQVVRGDSAAYFCASSPGQGRDEQFFGPGTRLTVL.

This chain connects TRBV5-1 to TRBJ1-2, with a tentative D call TRBD1 (6 bases). V lost 1 base and J 8 bases, leaving 18 bases between the germline ends. Per germline, CDR1 SGHRS and CDR2 YFSETQ. CDR3 length equals 15 residues. The CDR3 region is CASSLMGGLEEGYTF. CDR3 bases: TGCGCCAGCAGCTTGATGGGGGGCTTAGAGGAGGGCTACACCTTC.

This clonotype was counted a few times. The V call is TRBV7-8, the J call TRBJ2-1; possible D gene TRBD2, 6 bases. Deletions cut 6 bases from V and 9 bases from J, with 12 bases between. There are 12 residues in the CDR3. Germline CDR1 SGHVS, CDR2 FQNEAQ. CDR3 region: CASREGRGEQFF. The CDR3 nucleotides are TGTGCCAGCAGGGAGGGTAGAGGTGAGCAGTTCTTC.

V usage is TRBV4-2 and J usage is TRBJ2-1; D could derive from TRBD1 or TRBD2 (5 bases each). The V and J ends lost 4 bases and 1 base respectively, with 11 bases between them. Germline CDR1 reads LGHNA; CDR2 reads YNFKEQ. CDR3 length: 15 residues. CDR3 residues: CASSPSEGSYNEQFF. The CDR3 coding sequence is TGTGCCAGCAGCCCGTCCGAGGGGTCCTACAATGAGCAGTTCTTC.

The J gene is TRBJ2-1, the V gene TRBV19, with 7 bases fitting TRBD1. Germline V lookup: CDR1 LNHDA, CDR2 SQIVND (reference sequence). Losses at the gene ends were 9 bases for V and 4 bases for J; bases not matched to a gene: 6. The CDR3 spans 13 residues. The CDR3 protein is CASRQGGYNEQFF. For the CDR3, the DNA is TGTGCCAGCAGACAGGGCGGATACAATGAGCAGTTCTTC.

As regards this clonotype: A much larger clone sits a single nucleotide away, making a read error possible. Here the CDR3 DNA reads TGTGCCAGCAGCCCCAGACCAGCGGGAGATACCTACAATGAGCAGTTCTTC. Protein: CASSPRPAGDTYNEQFF. The chain combines TRBV3-1 with TRBJ2-1; 8 bases agree with TRBD2. This CDR3 is built from 17 residues. V shed 4 bases and J 2 bases; nucleotides not matched to a gene: 10. Germline V gene lookup returns CDR1 LGHDT and CDR2 YNNKEL (reference sequence).

The J gene is TRBJ2-1, the V gene TRBV4-1, with TRBD1 matching 10 bases. The CDR3 has 14 amino acids. CDR1 is MGHRA, CDR2 YSYEKL, per germline. V trimming: 3 bases; J trimming: 8 bases; junction bases outside the gene matches: 4. The CDR3 is CASSHTTGGDEQFF. CDR3 nucleotides: TGCGCCAGCAGCCACACGACAGGGGGCGATGAGCAGTTCTTC.

The chain joins TRBV7-2 to TRBJ2-7; 7 positions match TRBD1. In germline, CDR1 is SGHTA, CDR2 FQGNSA. V trimming: 5 bases; J trimming: 3 bases; junction bases outside the gene matches: 10. The CDR3 runs to 15 residues. CDR3 sequence reads: CASSGRDSGFYEQYF. CDR3 DNA: TGTGCCAGCAGCGGCCGGGACAGTGGTTTCTACGAGCAGTACTTC. Complete variable domain (other parts from reference TRBV7-2 and TRBJ2-7): GAGVSQSPSNKVTEKGKDVELRCDPISGHTALYWYRQSLGQGLEFLIYFQGNSAPDKSGLPSDRFSAERTGGSVSTLTIQRTQQEDSAVYLCASSGRDSGFYEQYFGPGTRLTVT.

The table lists this clonotype with a few counts. This chain connects TRBV28 to TRBJ2-3, with D possibly TRBD1 on 5 matching bases. Germline lookup yields CDR1 MDHEN and CDR2 SYDVKM. The CDR3 loop spans 12 amino acids. V was trimmed by 6 bases and J by 5 bases, leaving 9 bases between them. CDR3 loop: CASSRRVDTQYF. The CDR3 nucleotides are TGTGCCAGCAGCCGCAGGGTAGATACGCAGTATTTT. The full variable domain, with the rest looked up from reference TRBV28 and TRBJ2-3, is DVKVTQSSRYLVKRTGEKVFLECVQDMDHENMFWYRQDPGLGLRLIYFSYDVKMKEKGDIPEGYSVSREKKERFSLILESASTNQTSMYLCASSRRVDTQYFGPGTRLTVL.

The chain has TRBV6-1 and TRBJ2-1; TRBD1 aligns across 10 bases. V shed 8 bases and J 9 bases; nucleotides not matched to a gene: 7. In germline, CDR1 is MNHNS, CDR2 SASEGT. The CDR3 loop spans 13 amino acids. The CDR3 nucleotides are TGTGCCAGCGGACAGGGGGTCCGGGTTGAGCAGTTCTTC. Translating gives CASGQGVRVEQFF.

In its sample, this clonotype was seen many times. The CDR3 nucleotides read TGTGCCAGCAGTAATTTCCGGAATGAGCAGTTCTTC. Amino acids: CASSNFRNEQFF. The genes are TRBV2 and TRBJ2-1; no reliable D call. Germline V CDR1 and CDR2: SNHLY, FYNNEI. The CDR3 is 12 amino acids. V dropped 5 bases and J dropped 7 bases, with 9 bases sitting between them.

The chain employs TRBV7-8 and TRBJ2-1; D is unclear. Trimming took 2 bases from V and 4 from J, leaving 15 bases between them. CDR1 and CDR2 (germline): SGHVS, FQNEAQ. CDR3 length equals 16 residues. Here the CDR3 reads CASSLSGGEIYNEQFF. In DNA, the CDR3 is TGTGCCAGCAGCTTATCCGGCGGCGAGATTTACAATGAGCAGTTCTTC.

V is TRBV6-2 or TRBV6-3 and J is TRBJ2-1; D may be TRBD1 (7 bases). Germline assignment: CDR1 MNHEY and CDR2 SVGEGT. The CDR3 runs to 13 residues. Trimming removed 8 bases at V and 10 bases at J, with 18 bases between. CDR3: CASGGKGAGEQFF. CDR3 nucleotide sequence: TGTGCCAGCGGCGGGAAGGGGGCGGGCGAGCAGTTCTTC.

This clonotype was recorded at least ten times. The chain combines TRBV7-9 with TRBJ1-1; 8 bases are shared with TRBD1. Trimming at V came to 5 bases and at J to 8 bases, leaving 7 bases not matched to a gene. Germline assignment: CDR1 SEHNR and CDR2 FQNEAQ (reference sequence). The CDR3 runs 13 residues. CDR3 in DNA: TGTGCCAGCAGCCTCGCGGACAGGGCAGAAGCTTTCTTT. It codes for CASSLADRAEAFF.

This clonotype was seen a single time. The chain carries TRBV6-2 or TRBV6-3 and TRBJ2-3; TRBD2 matches at 9 bases. Per the germline V gene, CDR1 is MNHEY and CDR2 is SVGEGT. The CDR3 is 16 amino acids. V was clipped by 5 bases and J by 0 bases; unmatched bases: 6. The CDR3 DNA reads TGTGCCAGCAGTCCCCAGCGGGGGGCTAGCACAGATACGCAGTATTTT. Amino acid sequence: CASSPQRGASTDTQYF.

This clonotype has at least ten counts. The chain links TRBV28 to TRBJ1-2; TRBD1 matches at 7 bases. CDR1 MDHEN and CDR2 SYDVKM come from the germline V gene. J was trimmed by 4 bases and V by 5 bases; bases with no gene match: 7. The CDR3 has 14 residues. CDR3 loop: CASSQSTGIYGYTF. In nucleotides, the CDR3 is TGTGCCAGCAGTCAATCGACAGGGATCTATGGCTACACCTTC.